Presented here are 14 T cell receptor beta chains from one specimen sequenced in a study of beta chain features in type 1 diabetes. Study outcomes and limitations: People with Type 1 diabetes carried modestly yet significantly shorter TCRB CDR3s in all four CD4+ subsets.

Expressed TCRB transcripts were sequenced, since all the RNA that had been isolated was reverse transcribed. The assay was immunoSEQ multiplex PCR, and TCRdb's table has in-frame clones only and misses some. The sample records about 140,000 clones, approximately 13% being singletons. These receptors are not linked to any known antigen. Sequencing was carried out using central memory CD4+ T cells from blood. These receptors came from a young man with type 1 diabetes.

This clone was counted a single time. The V call is TRBV7-9, the J call TRBJ2-2; D might be TRBD1 (6 bases). Germline-derived CDR1 and CDR2 are SEHNR and FQNEAQ (reference sequence). The V end was cut by 5 bases, the J end by 7 bases, with 20 bases between. The CDR3 has 16 amino acids. The DNA for the CDR3 is TGTGCCAGCAGCCGACCTTCAACAGGGCGGGTCGGGGAGCTGTTTTTT. Translated: CASSRPSTGRVGELFF.

This clone came up a few times. V and J are TRBV19 and TRBJ1-1; 7 bases map to TRBD1. CDR1 and CDR2 from the germline V gene are LNHDA and SQIVND (reference sequence). V gave up 0 bases and J gave up 1 base; unmatched junction bases: 14. This CDR3 region has 19 residues. CDR3 sequence: CASSIDRSGQQKPNTEAFF. The DNA for the CDR3 is TGTGCCAGTAGTATAGATCGCTCGGGACAGCAAAAACCGAACACTGAAGCTTTCTTT.

This chain joins TRBV7-6 and TRBJ2-1, with 8 bases fitting TRBD1. Germline lookup yields CDR1 SGHVS and CDR2 FNYEAQ. The J segment lost 9 bases and the V segment lost 5 bases, leaving 18 bases of the junction unmatched. The CDR3 consists of 17 residues. For the CDR3, the DNA is TGTGCCAGCAGCACGAACCGCGACAGGGGCAAGTTGGGTGAGCAGTTCTTC. As protein: CASSTNRDRGKLGEQFF.

This clone was counted only a few times. The gene calls are TRBV27 and TRBJ2-5; 9 bases line up with TRBD2. In germline, CDR1 is MNHEY, CDR2 SMNVEV (reference sequence). CDR3 size: 15 residues. J lost 3 bases, V lost 3 bases, and 5 bases had no gene match. The CDR3 DNA follows: TGTGCCAGCAGTTTTACGGTAGCGGGGGAAGAGACCCAGTACTTC. Amino acid sequence: CASSFTVAGEETQYF.

This clone came up a few times. The CDR3 DNA reads TGCGCCAGCAGGGGGCCGGGATCAATTGATTCACCCCTCCACTTT. It translates to CASRGPGSIDSPLHF. The chain employs TRBV5-1 and TRBJ1-6; D is possibly TRBD1 (5 bases). The CDR3 totals 15 residues. Trimming stripped 5 bases from V and 8 bases from J, with 17 bases between. CDR1 is SGHRS and CDR2 is YFSETQ in the germline V gene.

This clone was seen a few times. The chain carries TRBV6-1 and TRBJ2-6, with unresolved D. Trimming took 3 bases from V and 0 from J, leaving 6 bases between them. This CDR3 has 15 residues. Germline values: CDR1 MNHNS, CDR2 SASEGT. The CDR3 bases are TGTGCCAGCAGTGACCCGGTCTCTGGGGCCAACGTCCTGACTTTC. Protein sequence: CASSDPVSGANVLTF.

The J gene is TRBJ1-1, the V gene TRBV4-1, with D perhaps TRBD1 (5 bases). The V and J ends lost 4 bases and 0 bases respectively, with 15 bases between them. This CDR3 is 16 amino acids long. Germline V lookup: CDR1 MGHRA, CDR2 YSYEKL. CDR3 bases: TGCGCCAGCAGCCCAGATCCGGGACCCTTGAACACTGAAGCTTTCTTT. Residues: CASSPDPGPLNTEAFF.

The chain joins TRBV28 to TRBJ2-3; possible D gene TRBD1, 6 bases. Germline assignment: CDR1 MDHEN and CDR2 SYDVKM. The CDR3 sequence is 13 residues long. Trimming took 6 bases from V and 2 from J, leaving 9 bases between them. The chain's CDR3 is CASRDRVTDTQYF. Written as DNA, the CDR3 is TGTGCCAGCAGGGACAGAGTCACAGATACGCAGTATTTT.

This chain joins TRBV30 and TRBJ2-1, with D possibly being TRBD2 (6 bases). Trimming removed 1 base from V and 5 bases from J, with 9 bases in between. CDR3 length: 13 residues. Germline assignment: CDR1 GTSNPN and CDR2 SVGIG (reference sequence). Written as DNA, the CDR3 is TGTGCCTGGAGTGGACTAGTGAACAATGAGCAGTTCTTC. This sequence encodes CAWSGLVNNEQFF.

The chain combines TRBV13 with TRBJ1-1; TRBD1 might be the D (6 bases). CDR3 length: 16 amino acids. V gave up 4 bases and J gave up 0 bases, with 15 bases separating them. Germline assignment: CDR1 PRHDT and CDR2 FYEKMQ (reference sequence). The chain's CDR3 is CASSSAGVKLNTEAFF. The CDR3 nucleotides read TGTGCCAGCAGCTCGGCAGGGGTGAAGTTGAACACTGAAGCTTTCTTT.

J is TRBJ2-4 and V is TRBV9, with D tentatively TRBD1 or TRBD2 (5 bases each). V lost 4 bases and J 0 bases, leaving 11 bases between the germline ends. Germline V gene lookup returns CDR1 SGDLS and CDR2 YYNGEE. The length of the CDR3 is 15 residues. The CDR3 loop is CASSPSGLAKNIQYF. CDR3 nucleotide sequence: TGTGCCAGCAGCCCCTCGGGGCTAGCCAAAAACATTCAGTACTTC.

The genes are TRBV7-2 and TRBJ2-7, with 8 positions matching TRBD1. The trim removed 2 bases at V and 4 bases at J, leaving 10 bases unmatched. Germline loops: CDR1 SGHTA, CDR2 FQGNSA. The CDR3 length is 16 residues. The CDR3 region is CASSLIPRQGKYEQYF. CDR3 DNA: TGTGCCAGCAGCTTAATCCCAAGACAGGGGAAGTACGAGCAGTACTTC.

The chain links TRBV29-1 to TRBJ1-2; the D is unclear. The germline V gene has CDR1 SQVTM and CDR2 ANQGSEA. Trimming cost V 6 bases and J 2 bases, with 13 bases left between them. CDR3 length: 13 residues. The CDR3 spells CSVRGATNYGYTF. For the CDR3, the DNA is TGCAGCGTGCGGGGAGCGACGAACTATGGCTACACCTTC.

The gene calls are TRBV7-2 and TRBJ1-2, with D perhaps matching TRBD1 (5 bases). The CDR3 is made up of 15 amino acids. Trimming took 2 bases from V and 2 from J, leaving 12 bases between them. From germline, CDR1 is SGHTA and CDR2 FQGNSA. The CDR3 region has the DNA TGTGCCAGCAGCTTAAGAAGACAGCCCAACTATGGCTACACCTTC. This encodes CASSLRRQPNYGYTF.